The sequence of this TCR beta chain was determined in a study of blood T cell repertoires in COVID-19. Whole-study context: There were acute and convalescent COVID-19 samples, and they came from the United States, Italy and Spain. T cells, B-cell-depleted T cells, or PBMCs supplied cDNA or gDNA.

The germline gives CDR1 SGHDT, CDR2 YYEEEE. J was trimmed by 7 bases and V by 5 bases; bases with no gene match: 6. The CDR3 totals 14 residues. Clones were sequenced by immunoSEQ multiplex PCR, and TCRdb holds only the in-frame ones, with some missing. The sample records about 24,000 clones, about 89% being singletons. This receptor was identified in a man between 65 and 85 years old with COVID-19, enrolled during active disease. This chain uses TRBV5-6 with TRBJ2-2; 9 bases are a match to TRBD2. Sample: peripheral blood. The CDR3 region is CASRREGFVGELFF. For the CDR3, the DNA is TGTGCCAGCAGGCGGGAGGGTTTTGTCGGGGAGCTGTTTTTT.